This section outlines one T cell receptor beta chain sequence together with its context. This specimen comes from a study of control samples from healthy donors and cancer patients. Generated by immunoSEQ multiplex PCR, the TCRdb table keeps only in-frame clones and is missing some. The repertoire holds about 120,000 clones, with more than 75% as singletons. Specimen: blood. This clonotype was obtained from a woman aged 65 to 85 in good health.

This CDR3 is CASSAPVGATADGDTGELFF. The DNA of the CDR3 is TGTGCCAGCAGCGCCCCTGTTGGGGCCACGGCTGACGGGGACACCGGGGAGCTGTTTTTT. The rearrangement links TRBV9 to TRBJ2-2; D possibly matches TRBD1 or TRBD2 (5 bases each). With 3 bases removed from V and 3 bases from J, the gap between germline ends came to 27 bases. CDR3 size: 20 residues. Looked up from germline, CDR1 is SGDLS and CDR2 is YYNGEE.